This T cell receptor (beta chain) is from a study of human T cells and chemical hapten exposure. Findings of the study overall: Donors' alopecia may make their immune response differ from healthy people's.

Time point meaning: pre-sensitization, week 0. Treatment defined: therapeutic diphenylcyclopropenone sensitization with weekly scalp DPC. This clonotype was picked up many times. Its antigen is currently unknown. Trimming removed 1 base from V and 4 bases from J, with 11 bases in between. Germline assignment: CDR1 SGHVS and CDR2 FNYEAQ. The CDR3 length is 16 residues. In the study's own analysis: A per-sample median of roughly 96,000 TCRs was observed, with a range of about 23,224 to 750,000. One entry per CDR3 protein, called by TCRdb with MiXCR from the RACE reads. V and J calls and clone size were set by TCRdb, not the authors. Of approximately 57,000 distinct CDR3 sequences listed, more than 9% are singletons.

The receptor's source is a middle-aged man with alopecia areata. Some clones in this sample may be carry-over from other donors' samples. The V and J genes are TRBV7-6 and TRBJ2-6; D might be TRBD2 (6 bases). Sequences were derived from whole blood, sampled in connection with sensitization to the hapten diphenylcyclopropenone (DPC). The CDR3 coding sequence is TGTGCCAGCAGCTTAGGGGGACTCTCCGGGGCCAACGTCCTGACTTTC. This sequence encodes CASSLGGLSGANVLTF.